This entry describes one TCR beta chain. Its specificity is not known. Assay used: immunoSEQ multiplex PCR; TCRdb lists only in-frame clones, some missing. The table shows roughly 72,000 clones, with roughly 91% occurring only once. This sample was taken from a study of a mutant IDH1 vaccine in newly diagnosed glioma. Study-wide context: Most patients had radiochemotherapy with temozolomide before enrollment; others had one alone.

This CDR3 is 14 amino acids long. V dropped 8 bases and J dropped 2 bases, with 14 bases sitting between them. Germline CDR1 reads SEHNR; CDR2 reads FQNEAQ (reference sequence). Notes on the study in general: Apparently unrelated to pseudoprogression were changes in the top peripheral T cell clonotypes.

Stated time point: week 5, during vaccination. Vaccinated patients received 300 ug of mutant IDH1 20-mer peptide per dose, with topical imiquimod. The sequence came from a woman aged 45 to 65 with glioma. This rearrangement joins TRBV7-9 to TRBJ2-3; D is perhaps TRBD1 or TRBD2 (5 bases each). The sample was PBMCs, taken from a glioma patient whose treatment included an IDH1 peptide vaccine. CDR3 amino acids: CASGTGTFTDTQYF. CDR3 sequence (DNA): TGTGCCAGCGGCACCGGGACCTTCACAGATACGCAGTATTTT.